A selection of T cell receptor beta chains follows, all from one sample in a study of CD8 T cells in Susac syndrome. One entry per CDR3 protein, called by TCRdb with MiXCR from the immunoSEQ multiplex PCR reads. The sample yields about 300,000 distinct CDR3 sequences, 90% to 95% seen once. Source material: CD4+ T cells from PBMCs. These receptors originate from a human donor with multiple sclerosis. The CDR3 runs from the conserved cysteine through the conserved F or W. D genes are given only for firm matches. Clone size is stated in some rows and not others, as once, few, many or a class when expanded.

clone_size	d_call	j_call	v_call	cdr3_aa	cdr3_nt
-	-	TRBJ2-2	TRBV30	CAWRGQLSTGELFF	TGTGCCTGGAGAGGACAGTTGAGTACCGGGGAGCTGTTTTTT
-	-	TRBJ1-1	TRBV5-1	CASSLVSANTEAFF	TGCGCCAGCAGCTTGGTTTCAGCGAACACTGAAGCTTTCTTT
-	TRBD2	TRBJ2-3	TRBV7-2	CASSPLGLAGGYWDTQYF	TGTGCCAGCAGCCCCCTCGGACTAGCGGGGGGGTATTGGGATACGCAGTATTTT
-	-	TRBJ2-2	TRBV19	CASRSGTANTGELFF	TGTGCCAGTAGGTCCGGGACGGCGAACACCGGGGAGCTGTTTTTT
-	-	TRBJ2-7	TRBV6-2/TRBV6-3	CASGRTYEQYF	TGTGCCAGCGGGAGAACCTACGAGCAGTACTTC
-	-	TRBJ2-3	TRBV2	CASKGGPPDTQYF	TGTGCCAGCAAAGGAGGGCCCCCAGATACGCAGTATTTT
-	TRBD2	TRBJ2-7	TRBV12-3/TRBV12-4	CASSLVPGGSRNEQYF	TGTGCCAGCAGTTTAGTTCCTGGCGGGAGCCGAAACGAGCAGTACTTC
once	TRBD1	TRBJ1-1	TRBV12-3/TRBV12-4	CASSTGRGRTEAFF	TGTGCCAGCAGTACAGGCAGGGGGCGAACTGAAGCTTTCTTT
-	-	TRBJ2-7	TRBV12-3/TRBV12-4	CASSTDGYSYEQYF	TGTGCCAGCAGTACAGACGGCTACTCCTACGAGCAGTACTTC
-	TRBD2	TRBJ2-7	TRBV7-9	CASSLGGLADYEQYF	TGTGCCAGCAGCTTAGGGGGACTAGCGGACTACGAGCAGTACTTC
-	-	TRBJ2-5	TRBV5-4	CASSLGREETQYF	TGTGCCAGCAGCTTGGGGCGGGAAGAGACCCAGTACTTC
-	-	TRBJ2-5	TRBV29-1	CSVKGYQETQYF	TGCAGCGTAAAAGGGTACCAAGAGACCCAGTACTTC
-	-	TRBJ1-2	TRBV29-1	CSVEGIDGYTF	TGCAGCGTTGAAGGGATCGATGGCTACACCTTC
once	-	TRBJ2-1	TRBV7-2	CASSRSGIHNEQFF	TGTGCCAGCAGCAGATCAGGGATTCACAATGAGCAGTTCTTC